A single sample gave rise to the 20 T cell receptor beta chains below, sequenced in a study of cytomegalovirus exposure and HLA in healthy donors. PCR employed 60 Vbeta and 13 Jbeta primers. Measured with immunoSEQ multiplex PCR; TCRdb has only the in-frame clones, and not every one. The sample records nearly 110,000 clones, 65% to 80% being singletons. The sequencing sample was made of PBMCs. These receptors originate from a woman aged 45-60 years in good health and CMV-seropositive.

The chain employs TRBV7-9 and TRBJ2-7; weak D call: TRBD1 (7 bases). The CDR3 is 13 residues long. V dropped 10 bases and J dropped 9 bases, with 22 bases sitting between them. Per the germline V gene, CDR1 is SEHNR and CDR2 is FQNEAQ (reference sequence). The CDR3 coding sequence is TGTGCCATCGGGGGAACAGGGGCCCTCTGGCAGTACTTC. Encoded protein: CAIGGTGALWQYF.

The rearrangement links TRBV5-6 to TRBJ1-2, with 9 bases lining up with TRBD1. Germline CDR1 reads SGHDT; CDR2 reads YYEEEE. The junction had 5 bases not matched to a gene; V was cut back by 4 bases and J by 4 bases. This CDR3 spans 14 amino acids. The CDR3 sequence is CASSPTGGGYGYTF. The CDR3 DNA reads TGTGCCAGCAGCCCGACAGGGGGTGGCTATGGCTACACCTTC.

In this sample, this clone turned up a few times. This rearrangement joins TRBV7-8 to TRBJ2-3, with 8 bases identical to TRBD2. CDR1 and CDR2 (germline): SGHVS, FQNEAQ. V lost 5 bases and J lost 5; bases outside the gene matches: 12. The CDR3 contains 16 residues. The CDR3 sequence is CASSLQARGAGDTQYF. The CDR3 DNA reads TGTGCCAGCAGCCTACAAGCGCGGGGGGCCGGAGATACGCAGTATTTT.

CDR3 sequence: CATSRDLPGSSYNEQFF. The CDR3 coding sequence is TGTGCCACCAGCAGAGATCTACCGGGGAGCTCCTACAATGAGCAGTTCTTC. This chain connects TRBV15 to TRBJ2-1; TRBD2 is a possible D gene (5 bases). The CDR3 is made up of 17 amino acids. Trimming removed 0 bases from V and 0 bases from J, with 12 bases in between. Germline V gives CDR1 LNHNV, CDR2 YYDKDF (reference sequence).

This chain connects TRBV7-2 to TRBJ1-1, with TRBD1 as a possible D gene (5 bases). Germline assignment: CDR1 SGHTA and CDR2 FQGNSA. The CDR3 runs 14 residues. V was pared by 2 bases and J by 4 bases, with 11 bases between. The CDR3 DNA sequence: TGTGCCAGCAGCTTACAGGGATCTAGCACTGAAGCTTTCTTT. Protein sequence: CASSLQGSSTEAFF. The variable domain in full, completed from reference TRBV7-2 and TRBJ1-1, reads GAGVSQSPSNKVTEKGKDVELRCDPISGHTALYWYRQSLGQGLEFLIYFQGNSAPDKSGLPSDRFSAERTGGSVSTLTIQRTQQEDSAVYLCASSLQGSSTEAFFGQGTRLTVV.

This chain joins TRBV10-3 and TRBJ2-3; D is perhaps TRBD2 (7 bases). The CDR3 covers 14 residues. V lost 0 bases, J lost 5 bases, and 9 bases lay in between. Per the germline V gene, CDR1 is ENHRY and CDR2 is SYGVKD. This CDR3 is CAISESRGGDTQYF. CDR3 nucleotide sequence: TGTGCCATCAGTGAGTCAAGGGGGGGAGATACGCAGTATTTT.

The V gene is TRBV2, the J gene TRBJ2-5; 10 bases are shared with TRBD2. CDR3 length: 15 amino acids. The germline V gene has CDR1 SNHLY and CDR2 FYNNEI. V lost 6 bases and J lost 4; bases outside the gene matches: 8. The CDR3 coding sequence is TGTGCCAGCAGGCAATCTAGCGGGGGTCGAGAGACCCAGTACTTC. Translated, it gives CASRQSSGGRETQYF. Complete variable domain (other parts from reference TRBV2 and TRBJ2-5): EPEVTQTPSHQVTQMGQEVILRCVPISNHLYFYWYRQILGQKVEFLVSFYNNEISEKSEIFDDQFSVERPDGSNFTLKIRSTKLEDSAMYFCASRQSSGGRETQYFGPGTRLLVL.

The V call is TRBV7-2, the J call TRBJ1-1, with 8 positions matching TRBD1. The CDR3 runs 15 residues. CDR1 SGHTA and CDR2 FQGNSA come from the germline V gene. J was trimmed by 0 bases and V by 5 bases; bases with no gene match: 5. The CDR3 DNA sequence: TGTGCCAGCAGCCCCCGACAGGGGATGAACACTGAAGCTTTCTTT. This encodes CASSPRQGMNTEAFF.

The genes are TRBV13 and TRBJ1-6; D gene ambiguous. Germline values: CDR1 PRHDT, CDR2 FYEKMQ (reference sequence). The CDR3 extends over 13 amino acids. Deletions cut 1 base from V and 7 bases from J, with 5 bases between. The CDR3 DNA reads TGTGCCAGCAGCTTAGCCGTGAATTCACCCCTCCACTTT. It yields the protein CASSLAVNSPLHF.

V gene TRBV28 combines with J gene TRBJ1-1; 9 bases agree with TRBD1. CDR3 size: 14 residues. After removal of 5 bases from V and 5 bases from J, the junction contained 6 bases not matched to a gene. Germline V CDR1 and CDR2: MDHEN, SYDVKM. The CDR3 sequence: CASSPWTGETEAFF. The CDR3 DNA follows: TGTGCCAGCAGTCCTTGGACAGGGGAGACTGAAGCTTTCTTT.

This chain joins TRBV5-1 and TRBJ1-4; 10 bases fit TRBD1. Germline CDR1 reads SGHRS; CDR2 reads YFSETQ. J gave up 0 bases and V 6 bases, and 5 bases lay outside the gene matches. CDR3 length: 16 amino acids. The CDR3 is CASNTGTGATNEKLFF. The CDR3 region has the DNA TGCGCCAGCAACACCGGGACAGGGGCAACTAATGAAAAACTGTTTTTT.

The V call is TRBV5-4, the J call TRBJ2-5; TRBD2 agrees at 8 bases. Matching the DNA end better, TRBJ2-7 makes the J call doubtful. The CDR3 consists of 17 residues. Germline CDR1 and CDR2: SGHNT and YYREEE (reference sequence). In nucleotides, the CDR3 is TGTGCCAGCAGCTTCCGAAGGATCCAGCGGGGGTCCTACGAGCAGTACTTC. This encodes CASSFRRIQRGSYEQYF.

The rearrangement joins TRBV19 to TRBJ1-1, with TRBD1 matching 9 bases. This CDR3 comprises 16 residues. V lost 2 bases and J lost 1; bases outside the gene matches: 5. The germline V gene encodes CDR1 LNHDA and CDR2 SQIVND (reference sequence). CDR3 nucleotides: TGTGCCAGTAGTATAAGAGGGACAGGGAGGAACACTGAAGCTTTCTTT. Encoded protein: CASSIRGTGRNTEAFF.

The chain couples TRBV30 to TRBJ1-4, with TRBD1 identical over 8 bases. CDR1 is GTSNPN, CDR2 SVGIG, per germline (reference sequence). This CDR3 has 14 residues. V gave up 2 bases and J gave up 9 bases; unmatched junction bases: 8. The CDR3 reads CAWSKGTGSQKLFF. CDR3 DNA sequence: TGTGCCTGGAGTAAGGGGACAGGATCCCAAAAACTGTTTTTT.

The rearrangement joins TRBV6-4 to TRBJ2-3, with D maybe TRBD2 (6 bases). Trimming removed 7 bases from V and 4 bases from J, with 12 bases in between. From germline, CDR1 is MRHNA and CDR2 SNTAGT. This CDR3 has 13 residues. In nucleotides, the CDR3 is TGTGCCAGCACCGGGGGACCCGCAGATACGCAGTATTTT. Protein: CASTGGPADTQYF.

The chain links TRBV5-1 to TRBJ1-1, with D unclear. V was clipped by 2 bases and J by 1 base, with 6 bases between them. Germline assignment: CDR1 SGHRS and CDR2 YFSETQ. This CDR3 has 13 amino acids. The CDR3: CASSFSGNTEAFF. For the CDR3, the DNA is TGCGCCAGCAGCTTTTCAGGGAACACTGAAGCTTTCTTT. Full variable domain (remainder filled in from reference TRBV5-1 and TRBJ1-1): KAGVTQTPRYLIKTRGQQVTLSCSPISGHRSVSWYQQTPGQGLQFLFEYFSETQRNKGNFPGRFSGRQFSNSRSEMNVSTLELGDSALYLCASSFSGNTEAFFGQGTRLTVV.

The gene calls are TRBV7-9 and TRBJ1-2; TRBD1 matches at 9 bases. The germline gives CDR1 SEHNR, CDR2 FQNEAQ (reference sequence). The CDR3 runs to 14 residues. J gave up 6 bases and V 1 base, and 3 bases lay outside the gene matches. The CDR3 DNA reads TGTGCCAGCAGCTTAGGGGACAGGGTCGATGGCTACACCTTC. It translates to CASSLGDRVDGYTF.

The rearrangement uses TRBV9 and TRBJ2-2, with a possible D match to TRBD2 (5 bases). The CDR3 is 17 residues long. V lost 2 bases, J lost 5 bases, and 19 bases lay in between. CDR1 is SGDLS and CDR2 is YYNGEE in the germline V gene. CDR3 DNA: TGTGCCAGCAGCGTGAGACCCCTCGGGGTGGGGACCGGGGAGCTGTTTTTT. This sequence encodes CASSVRPLGVGTGELFF.

The genes are TRBV10-3 and TRBJ2-1; 11 bases are shared with TRBD2. Germline CDR1 and CDR2: ENHRY and SYGVKD. The CDR3 length is 13 residues. J gave up 8 bases and V 6 bases, and 3 bases lay outside the gene matches. CDR3 nucleotide sequence: TGTGCCATCAGGACTAGCGGGGTGGATGAGCAGTTCTTC. This translates into CAIRTSGVDEQFF.

V usage is TRBV28 and J usage is TRBJ2-7; a possible D gene is TRBD2 (6 bases). V lost 8 bases and J lost 3, with 17 bases in between. The CDR3 loop spans 14 amino acids. Germline CDR1 reads MDHEN; CDR2 reads SYDVKM. The CDR3 is CASVSGSLYYEQYF. Here the CDR3 DNA reads TGTGCCAGCGTCTCCGGGAGTTTGTACTACGAGCAGTACTTC.